This T cell receptor beta chain is from a study of blood T cell repertoires in COVID-19. Overall study context: There were acute and convalescent COVID-19 samples, and they came from the United States, Italy and Spain.

Sequenced by immunoSEQ multiplex PCR; TCRdb stores in-frame clones only, minus some. Seen here are about 160,000 clones, 90% observed once, and the top ten hold 15% to 20%. The CDR3 consists of 15 residues. V lost 0 bases, J lost 10 bases, and 15 bases lay in between. In germline, CDR1 is MGHRA, CDR2 YSYEKL. The chain carries TRBV4-1 and TRBJ1-4; D perhaps matches TRBD1 (5 bases). Sequencing used peripheral blood. This TCR derives from a man aged 55 to 70 with active or convalescent COVID-19. CDR3 sequence reads: CASSQEISPGVKLFF. The CDR3 DNA reads as TGCGCCAGCAGCCAAGAAATCTCGCCGGGGGTAAAACTGTTTTTT.